A single sample gave rise to the 29 T cell receptor beta chains below, sequenced in a study of T-cell reconstitution after alpha-beta-depleted transplantation in children. Unique molecular identifiers were used in preparing the TCRbeta library. TCRdb reprocessed the PCR reads with MiXCR, giving one entry per CDR3 protein. This table holds approximately 500,000 distinct CDR3 sequences, roughly 10% found once. The sample consisted of PBMCs, taken before TCRalphabeta/CD19-depleted stem cell transplant. The receptors here all came from a child aged 2-15 years with inherited bone marrow failure, due to receive a stem cell transplant.

V is TRBV4-1 and J is TRBJ2-7, with D perhaps matching TRBD1 or TRBD2 (5 bases each). Trimming removed 4 bases from V and 1 base from J, with 14 bases in between. The CDR3 runs to 15 residues. Germline V gene data show CDR1 as MGHRA and CDR2 as YSYEKL. The CDR3 loop is CASSRTGTPSYEQYF. In nucleotides, the CDR3 is TGCGCCAGCAGCCGAACGGGGACGCCATCCTACGAGCAGTACTTC.

In DNA, the CDR3 is TGTGCCAGCAGTTCCCTGACAGGTGTCGGGACTGAAGCTTTCTTT. It translates to CASSSLTGVGTEAFF. The chain couples TRBV28 to TRBJ1-1; the D gene is possibly TRBD1 (6 bases). This CDR3 comprises 15 residues. Germline V gene data show CDR1 as MDHEN and CDR2 as SYDVKM. Trimming removed 4 bases at V and 5 bases at J, with 17 bases between.

In its sample, this clonotype was seen many times. V gene TRBV20-1 combines with J gene TRBJ2-1; unclear D gene. V lost 3 bases and J lost 4, with 10 bases in between. From germline, CDR1 is DFQATT and CDR2 SNEGSKA (reference sequence). The CDR3 has 13 amino acids. The CDR3 reads CSARLHTYNEQFF. CDR3 coding DNA: TGCAGTGCTAGGCTTCACACTTACAATGAGCAGTTCTTC.

In its sample, this clonotype was seen a few times. The genes are TRBV5-5 and TRBJ1-4, with D tentatively TRBD1 (5 bases). The ends were cut back, 2 bases at V and 7 bases at J, with 12 bases in the middle. Per the germline V gene, CDR1 is SGHKS and CDR2 is YYEKEE (reference sequence). CDR3 length: 14 residues. CDR3 amino acids: CASSFRGGFEKLFF. The CDR3 DNA reads TGTGCCAGCAGCTTTCGGGGCGGGTTTGAAAAACTGTTTTTT.

This clonotype turned up a few times. V is TRBV11-2 and J is TRBJ2-5; a possible D gene is TRBD1 (6 bases). The CDR3 totals 16 residues. Deletions cut 0 bases from V and 4 bases from J, with 15 bases between. Per the germline V gene, CDR1 is SGHAT and CDR2 is FQNNGV. In DNA form, the CDR3 reads TGTGCCAGCAGCTTAGATGTCAGGGGTTTGGGAGAGACCCAGTACTTC. It yields the protein CASSLDVRGLGETQYF. Drawing the rest from reference TRBV11-2 and TRBJ2-5, the complete variable domain is EAGVAQSPRYKIIEKRQSVAFWCNPISGHATLYWYQQILGQGPKLLIQFQNNGVVDDSQLPKDRFSAERLKGVDSTLKIQPAKLEDSAVYLCASSLDVRGLGETQYFGPGTRLLVL.

This clonotype came up many times. The chain combines TRBV4-3 with TRBJ2-2, with a possible D match to TRBD2 (6 bases). CDR1 and CDR2 from the germline V gene are LGHNA and YSLEER. With 6 bases removed from V and 7 bases from J, the gap between germline ends came to 18 bases. The CDR3 spans 15 residues. The CDR3, as DNA: TGCGCCAGCAGTGGGAGGAGAGATGGAGACGGGGAGCTGTTTTTT. Translated: CASSGRRDGDGELFF.

There are many counts of this clonotype. The V and J genes are TRBV15 and TRBJ2-7; D unclear. Trimming left V 4 bases short and J 7 bases short, with 14 bases between. Germline V gene data show CDR1 as LNHNV and CDR2 as YYDKDF (reference sequence). The CDR3 extends over 13 amino acids. CDR3 sequence (DNA): TGTGCCACCAGCATAAGACCCGACGGGGAGCAGTACTTC. Amino acids: CATSIRPDGEQYF.

The sample holds many counts of this clonotype. V is TRBV10-1 and J is TRBJ2-1; TRBD2 might be the D (5 bases). Trimming took off 4 bases at V and 3 bases at J, with 13 bases between the two ends. The CDR3 consists of 15 residues. Germline CDR1 is WNHNN and CDR2 is SYGVQD (reference sequence). The CDR3 reads CASSAVGEDYNEQFF. DNA of the CDR3: TGCGCCAGCAGTGCGGTGGGAGAGGACTACAATGAGCAGTTCTTC.

This clonotype was seen many times. The V gene is TRBV7-2, the J gene TRBJ2-3; tentatively, D is TRBD1 (7 bases). CDR3 length equals 16 residues. CDR1 is SGHTA, CDR2 FQGNSA, per germline. V lost 5 bases, J lost 0 bases, and 15 bases lay in between. In DNA, the CDR3 is TGTGCCAGCAGCAGCCGCAGGGGGGCTAGCACAGATACGCAGTATTTT. Translated, it gives CASSSRRGASTDTQYF.

The chain links TRBV18 to TRBJ1-5, with 7 nucleotides matching TRBD1. The CDR3 extends over 15 amino acids. The ends lost 4 bases at V and 5 bases at J; junction bases unmatched: 8. Germline CDR1 reads KGHSH; CDR2 reads LQKENI. CDR3 in DNA: TGTGCCAGCTCACGCTCCGACAGGGTCGATCAGCCCCAGCATTTT. This gives the protein CASSRSDRVDQPQHF.

This clonotype was observed many times. The rearrangement joins TRBV7-8 to TRBJ1-2, with D unresolved. V lost 3 bases to trimming and J lost 4 bases, with 18 bases between them. Germline V gene data show CDR1 as SGHVS and CDR2 as FQNEAQ. The CDR3 is 16 amino acids. In DNA form, the CDR3 reads TGTGCCAGCAGCTTGCAAGGCGGCTCCTTGGGCTATGGCTACACCTTC. Its protein is CASSLQGGSLGYGYTF. Variable domain in full (rest from reference TRBV7-8 and TRBJ1-2): GAGVSQSPRYKVAKRGQDVALRCDPISGHVSLFWYQQALGQGPEFLTYFQNEAQLDKSGLPSDRFFAERPEGSVSTLKIQRTQQEDSAVYLCASSLQGGSLGYGYTFGSGTRLTVV.

This clonotype was counted many times. DNA of the CDR3: TGCGCCAGCAGCCCTTTAGCGGGGACCCAAGAGACCCAGTACTTC. It encodes CASSPLAGTQETQYF. This chain connects TRBV5-1 to TRBJ2-5; 8 nucleotides agree with TRBD2. Trimming cost V 4 bases and J 1 base; bases outside gene matches: 6. Germline lookup yields CDR1 SGHRS and CDR2 YFSETQ. The CDR3 runs 15 residues.

This clonotype has at least ten counts. Here the CDR3 DNA reads TGCGCCAGCAGCTTGGTCGGCAGCTCTACGACGCAGTACTTC. Translated, it gives CASSLVGSSTTQYF. This sequence joins TRBV5-1 and TRBJ2-7, with no clear D. The V end was cut by 0 bases, the J end by 9 bases, with 16 bases between. Germline V gene data show CDR1 as SGHRS and CDR2 as YFSETQ. CDR3 length: 14 amino acids. Supplemented by reference TRBV5-1 and TRBJ2-7, the full variable domain reads KAGVTQTPRYLIKTRGQQVTLSCSPISGHRSVSWYQQTPGQGLQFLFEYFSETQRNKGNFPGRFSGRQFSNSRSEMNVSTLELGDSALYLCASSLVGSSTTQYFGPGTRLTVT.

This clonotype was seen ten or more times. DNA of the CDR3: TGTGCCAGCAGCGATCGGACGGAAGAGACCCAGTACTTC. It encodes CASSDRTEETQYF. This chain joins TRBV14 and TRBJ2-5; D ambiguous. Trimming removed 5 bases from V and 3 bases from J, with 10 bases in between. This CDR3 contains 13 residues. Germline CDR1 reads SGHDN; CDR2 reads FVKESK. The full variable domain, rest sourced from reference TRBV14 and TRBJ2-5, is EAGVTQFPSHSVIEKGQTVTLRCDPISGHDNLYWYRRVMGKEIKFLLHFVKESKQDESGMPNNRFLAERTGGTYSTLKVQPAELEDSGVYFCASSDRTEETQYFGPGTRLLVL.

There are many counts of this clonotype. The V call is TRBV7-9, the J call TRBJ1-2; D may be TRBD1 (5 bases). The length of the CDR3 is 14 residues. Germline CDR1 reads SEHNR; CDR2 reads FQNEAQ (reference sequence). V lost 5 bases and J 8 bases, leaving 18 bases between the germline ends. The CDR3 bases are TGTGCCAGCAGCGGATACGGGGGATCCGCGGGCTACACCTTC. Translation: CASSGYGGSAGYTF.

This clonotype showed up many times. The gene calls are TRBV3-1 and TRBJ2-5; TRBD2 matches 12 bases. CDR1 is LGHDT and CDR2 is YNNKEL in the germline V gene (reference sequence). V shed 1 base, J shed 14 bases, and the junction held 2 bases outside the gene matches. There are 12 residues in the CDR3. The CDR3, as DNA: TGTGCCAGCAGCCAAGCGACTAGCGGGAGATACTTC. Its translation is CASSQATSGRYF.

This clonotype came up many times. The chain has TRBV12-3 or TRBV12-4 and TRBJ2-5; the match to TRBD2 covers 12 bases. V lost 7 bases to trimming and J lost 5 bases; unmatched junction nucleotides: 8. The CDR3 loop spans 15 amino acids. The DNA of the CDR3 is TGTGCCAGCACCAAGAGACTAGCGGGAGTGGAGACCCAGTACTTC. Residues: CASTKRLAGVETQYF.

This clonotype was detected ten times or more. This chain connects TRBV12-3 or TRBV12-4 to TRBJ2-7, with TRBD1 as a possible D gene (5 bases). Trimming took 4 bases from V and 3 from J, leaving 13 bases between them. There are 14 residues in the CDR3. The CDR3 DNA follows: TGTGCCAGCAGTTCCCCGAGACAGAGCTACGAGCAGTACTTC. Translating it yields CASSSPRQSYEQYF.

Many counts were recorded for this clonotype. The CDR3 region is CSAGTPEKLFF. The CDR3 DNA is TGCAGTGCTGGGACACCTGAAAAACTGTTTTTT. This chain links TRBV20-1 with TRBJ1-4, with D maybe TRBD1 (6 bases). Trimming shortened V by 5 bases and J by 7 bases, and 8 bases separated the two germline ends. The CDR3 loop spans 11 amino acids. Germline CDR1 and CDR2: DFQATT and SNEGSKA (reference sequence).

This clonotype was recorded many times. The chain has TRBV21-1 and TRBJ2-2; TRBD2 is taken as the D call from the table, unchecked against the DNA. TRBV21-1 is deemed a pseudogene. The CDR3 has 14 residues. The CDR3 spells CASILLARGRELFF. Here the CDR3 DNA reads TGTGCCAGCATTTTACTAGCGAGGGGCAGGGAGCTGTTTTTT.

Of note for this clonotype: This could be a read error, since a much larger clone is one nucleotide away. V and J are TRBV20-1 and TRBJ2-7; D remains unclear. V lost 6 bases and J 1 base, leaving 16 bases between the germline ends. CDR3 length equals 14 residues. Per germline, CDR1 DFQATT and CDR2 SNEGSKA (reference sequence). As DNA, the CDR3 is TGCAGTGCAGGAGACAATTTTCCATCCTACGAGCAGTACTTC. It yields the protein CSAGDNFPSYEQYF.

CDR3 protein: CASSPTSGSTHEQYF. The CDR3 region has the DNA TGTGCCAGCAGCCCCACTAGCGGGAGTACCCACGAGCAGTACTTC. This chain joins TRBV7-8 and TRBJ2-7; 11 positions match TRBD2. CDR3 length equals 15 residues. Per germline, CDR1 SGHVS and CDR2 FQNEAQ. J was trimmed by 5 bases and V by 5 bases; bases with no gene match: 8.

This clonotype was found many times. V is TRBV5-1 and J is TRBJ2-3; unclear D gene. The V gene's germline CDR1 is SGHRS and CDR2 YFSETQ. This CDR3 has 15 amino acids. Trimming took off 3 bases at V and 3 bases at J, with 14 bases between the two ends. In DNA form, the CDR3 reads TGCGCCAGCAGCTCCCGAAGAGTCGAGACAGATACGCAGTATTTT. As protein: CASSSRRVETDTQYF.

This clonotype occurred many times. The chain joins TRBV7-6 to TRBJ2-7; no clear D. This CDR3 has 16 residues. The V end was cut by 1 base, the J end by 2 bases, with 15 bases between. Germline V lookup: CDR1 SGHVS, CDR2 FNYEAQ. The CDR3 DNA reads as TGTGCCAGCAGCTTAGTGGAGAAAGACAAAACCTACGAGCAGTACTTC. Translation gives CASSLVEKDKTYEQYF.

The chain combines TRBV12-3 or TRBV12-4 with TRBJ2-5; the match to TRBD2 covers 7 bases. The CDR3 runs 16 residues. Trimming cost V 10 bases and J 2 bases; bases outside gene matches: 16. In DNA form, the CDR3 reads TGTGCCATCTGGCGCGGGGGAGAGGGATATCAAGAGACCCAGTACTTC. This translates into CAIWRGGEGYQETQYF.

About this clonotype itself: A much larger clone lies one base from this, so it may be a read error. J is TRBJ1-1 and V is TRBV19; no reliable D call. The ends were cut back, 8 bases at V and 6 bases at J, with 10 bases in the middle. This CDR3 has 11 amino acids. Germline CDR1 and CDR2: LNHDA and SQIVND (reference sequence). For the CDR3, the DNA is TGTGCCAGTTATTGGGCCGCTGAAGCTTTCTTT. Protein product: CASYWAAEAFF.

This clonotype was counted at least ten times. The rearrangement joins TRBV7-9 to TRBJ1-2; no firm D call. This CDR3 is 13 amino acids long. Germline CDR1 and CDR2: SEHNR and FQNEAQ (reference sequence). V lost 3 bases, J lost 1 base, and 6 bases lay in between. The CDR3 reads CASSFPSNYGYTF. The CDR3 DNA reads as TGTGCCAGCAGCTTTCCGAGTAACTATGGCTACACCTTC.

In its sample, this clonotype was seen many times. This sequence joins TRBV28 and TRBJ2-2, with 10 bases matching TRBD2. The CDR3 covers 15 residues. The germline CDR1 and CDR2 sequences are MDHEN and SYDVKM. The V segment lost 10 bases and the J segment 4 bases; nucleotides outside the gene matches: 9. The DNA for the CDR3 is TGTGCCATCCCAATAGCGGGAGGAGGCACCGGGGAGCTGTTTTTT. Translation: CAIPIAGGGTGELFF.

This clonotype was observed at least ten times. This chain connects TRBV4-3 to TRBJ1-4; 8 positions agree with TRBD1. The CDR3 extends over 18 amino acids. The V gene's germline CDR1 is LGHNA and CDR2 YSLEER. The trim removed 0 bases at V and 5 bases at J, leaving 11 bases unmatched. The chain's CDR3 is CASSQDRSTGGRNEKLFF. CDR3 DNA: TGCGCCAGCAGCCAAGATCGGTCCACAGGGGGGAGAAATGAAAAACTGTTTTTT.